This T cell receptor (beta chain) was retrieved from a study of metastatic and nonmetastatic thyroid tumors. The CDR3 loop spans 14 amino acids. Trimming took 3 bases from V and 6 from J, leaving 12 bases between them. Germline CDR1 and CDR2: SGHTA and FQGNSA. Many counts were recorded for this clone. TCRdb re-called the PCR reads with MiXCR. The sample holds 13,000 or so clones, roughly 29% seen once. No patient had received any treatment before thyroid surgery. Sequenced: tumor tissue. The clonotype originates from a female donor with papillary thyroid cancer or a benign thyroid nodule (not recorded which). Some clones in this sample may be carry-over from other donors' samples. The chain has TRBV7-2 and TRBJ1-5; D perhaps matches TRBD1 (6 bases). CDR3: CASSFSWTVQPQHF. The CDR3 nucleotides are TGTGCCAGCAGCTTCTCCTGGACAGTTCAGCCCCAGCATTTT. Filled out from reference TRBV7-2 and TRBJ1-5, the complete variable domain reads GAGVSQSPSNKVTEKGKDVELRCDPISGHTALYWYRQSLGQGLEFLIYFQGNSAPDKSGLPSDRFSAERTGGSVSTLTIQRTQQEDSAVYLCASSFSWTVQPQHFGDGTRLSIL.